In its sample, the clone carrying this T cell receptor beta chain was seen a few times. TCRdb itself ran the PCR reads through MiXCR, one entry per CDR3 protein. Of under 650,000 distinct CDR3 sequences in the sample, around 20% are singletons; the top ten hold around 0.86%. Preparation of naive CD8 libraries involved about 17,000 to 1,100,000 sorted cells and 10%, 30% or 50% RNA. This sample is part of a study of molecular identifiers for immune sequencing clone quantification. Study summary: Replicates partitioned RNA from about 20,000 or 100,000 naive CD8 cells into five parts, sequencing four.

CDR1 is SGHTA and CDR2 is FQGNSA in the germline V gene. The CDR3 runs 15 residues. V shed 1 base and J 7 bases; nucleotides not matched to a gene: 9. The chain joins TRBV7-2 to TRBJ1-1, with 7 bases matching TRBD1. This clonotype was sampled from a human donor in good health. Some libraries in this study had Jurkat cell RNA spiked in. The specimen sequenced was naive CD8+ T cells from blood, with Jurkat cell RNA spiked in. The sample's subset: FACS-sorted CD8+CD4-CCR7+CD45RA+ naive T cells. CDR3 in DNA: TGTGCCAGCAGCTTAGGAATTGACAGGGAGATTGAAGCTTTCTTT. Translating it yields CASSLGIDREIEAFF.